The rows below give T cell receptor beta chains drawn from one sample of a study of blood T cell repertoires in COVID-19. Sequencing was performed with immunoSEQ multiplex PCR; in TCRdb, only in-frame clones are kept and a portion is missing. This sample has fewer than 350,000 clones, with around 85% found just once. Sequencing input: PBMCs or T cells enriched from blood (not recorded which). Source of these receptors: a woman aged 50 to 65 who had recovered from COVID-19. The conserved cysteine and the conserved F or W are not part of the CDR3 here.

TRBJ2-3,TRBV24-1,ATSDPPDQRGDTQY
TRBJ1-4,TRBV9,ASSGQGDEKLF
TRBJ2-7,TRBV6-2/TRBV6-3,ASSSNPRDRGSHEQY
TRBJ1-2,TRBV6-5,ASSRTRRGGYT
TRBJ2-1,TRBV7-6,ASRRDGSYNEQF
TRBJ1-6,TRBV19,ASRPGTGYSPLH
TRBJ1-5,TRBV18,ASSPQTGQPQH
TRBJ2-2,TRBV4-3,ASSQDALAGLEELF
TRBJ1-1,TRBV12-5,ASGFGRFENTEAF
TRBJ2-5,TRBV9,ASSVATSLSTQY
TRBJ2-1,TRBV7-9,ASSPGGEYNEQF
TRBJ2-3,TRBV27,ASSSWGGMDTQY
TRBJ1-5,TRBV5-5,ASSLGGQPNQPQH
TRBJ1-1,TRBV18,ASSAGPFTEAF
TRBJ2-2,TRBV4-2,ASSQGTGTRGNIGELF
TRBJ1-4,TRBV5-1,ASSLGPTNEKLF
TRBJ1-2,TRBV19,ASSTRQGSNYGYT
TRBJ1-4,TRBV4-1,ASSRGQGREKLF
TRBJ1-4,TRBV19,ASRRQGGEKLF
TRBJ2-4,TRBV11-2,ASSSDRDSIAKNIQY
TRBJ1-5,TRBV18,ASSPDYDQPQH
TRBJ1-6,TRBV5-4,ASSSAGGIGSPLH
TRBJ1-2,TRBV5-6,ASSLKKPGGYT
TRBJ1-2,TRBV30,AWDRGNGYT
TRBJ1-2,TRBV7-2,ASSSGLRAGYGYT
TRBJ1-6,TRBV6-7,ASFHFIRDRGSYNSPLH
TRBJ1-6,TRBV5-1,ASSLGQGSDNSPLH
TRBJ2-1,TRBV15,ATSSAPGQGYEQF
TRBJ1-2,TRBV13,ASTYWGQSVGGYT
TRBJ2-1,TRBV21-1,ASLPGLHNEQF
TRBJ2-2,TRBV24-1,ATSTGTAAAGELF
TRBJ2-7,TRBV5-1,ASSWDSYEQY
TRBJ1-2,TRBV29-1,SVEDRNRGGYGYT
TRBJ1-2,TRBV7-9,ASSPEALYGYT
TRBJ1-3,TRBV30,AWSRGQRVNTIY
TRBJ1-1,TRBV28,ASTSGTGRRDTEAF
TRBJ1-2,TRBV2,ASSQSRDGTVGYGYT
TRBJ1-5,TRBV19,ASSSDTGTGRPQH
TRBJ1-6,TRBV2,ASSVRTGRSPLH
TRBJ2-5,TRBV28,ASNDRAKETQY